The rows below give T cell receptor beta chains drawn from one sample of a study of tumor and adjacent non-tumor tissue in lung cancer. TCRdb re-derived calls from the multiplex PCR reads in MiXCR, one entry per CDR3 protein. The sample comprises under 150,000 distinct CDR3 sequences, 60% to 70% of which are singletons, and 9.5% to 15% rests with the top ten. Sequencing was performed on lung tumor tissue. These receptors all come from a man aged 30 to 39 with non-small cell lung cancer. Both conserved end residues are part of each CDR3. The D gene is left open where the match is weak. Part of the rows lack a size; the others show once, few, many or a class for expanded clones.

J	size	V	D	CDR3	DNA
TRBJ2-3	many	TRBV20-1	TRBD2	CSANRAGGGDTQYF	TGCAGTGCCAACCGGGCGGGAGGGGGCGATACGCAGTATTTT
TRBJ2-7	NA	TRBV6-1	NA	CASSEGSAGSYGQYF	TGTGCCAGCAGTGAAGGGTCGGCAGGGTCTTACGGGCAGTACTTC
TRBJ2-7	once	TRBV11-2	NA	CASKQGHSSYGQYF	TGTGCCAGCAAGCAGGGGCATAGCTCCTACGGGCAGTACTTC
TRBJ2-1	NA	TRBV5-1	NA	CASSLEGLDANEQFF	TGCGCCAGCAGCTTGGAGGGACTTGATGCCAATGAGCAGTTCTTC
TRBJ2-5	once	TRBV5-1	NA	CASSFEGHPQETQYF	TGCGCCAGCAGCTTCGAAGGTCACCCCCAAGAGACCCAGTACTTC
TRBJ2-7	NA	TRBV29-1	TRBD1	CSVGGTDLGSSYEQCF	TGCAGCGTTGGAGGGACAGACTTAGGGAGCTCCTACGAGCAGTGTTTC
TRBJ1-1	NA	TRBV11-3	NA	CASGLVARGSRRGTEVFF	NA
TRBJ1-2	NA	TRBV11-3	NA	CASSHYGGSYTF	TGCGCCAGCAGCCATTACGGGGGTAGCTACACCTTC
TRBJ2-7	NA	TRBV4-2	NA	CASSQEWGGSYEQNF	TGTGCCAGCAGCCAAGAGTGGGGGGGCAGCTATGAGCAGAACTTC
TRBJ1-6	NA	TRBV4-2	NA	CASSQDLRGESRLNF	TGTGCCAGCAGCCAAGACTTAAGGGGCGAATCACGCCTCAACTTT
TRBJ2-6	NA	TRBV20-1	NA	CSARSGSGANVLSF	TGCAGTGCTAGATCGGGATCTGGGGCCAACGTCCTGAGTTTC
TRBJ1-1	NA	TRBV11-2	NA	CTSSLVFGVNTEAFF	TGTACCAGCAGCTTAGTATTCGGGGTGAACACTGAAGCTTTCTTT
TRBJ1-5	NA	TRBV12-3/TRBV12-4	TRBD1	CASSHQGATRQPQHF	TGTGCCAGCAGTCACCAGGGGGCGACACGTCAGCCCCAGCATTTC
TRBJ2-1	many	TRBV20-1	NA	CSQQSFYSNEQFF	TGCAGTCAACAGTCCTTTTACAGCAATGAGCAGTTCTTC
TRBJ1-1	NA	TRBV5-1	NA	CASIPAECYTEAFF	TGTGCCAGCATCCCCGCCGAGTGTTACACTGAAGCTTTCTTT
TRBJ2-5	NA	TRBV14	NA	CTTSDGALRETQYF	TGTACCACCTCTGACGGGGCGTTACGGGAGACCCAGTACTTC
TRBJ2-1	NA	TRBV7-9	NA	CASSVTTGQTYNEQFF	TGTGCCAGCAGCGTTACGACGGGACAAACCTACAATGAGCAGTTCTTC
TRBJ2-1	few	TRBV7-9	NA	CASSPDRFYNEQFF	TGTGCCAGCAGCCCAGACAGATTCTACAATGAGCAGTTCTTC
TRBJ2-7	NA	TRBV12-3/TRBV12-4	TRBD1	CASCPGTGGGEQYF	TGTGCCAGCTGTCCGGGGACAGGGGGCGGCGAGCAGTACTTC
TRBJ2-3	NA	TRBV11-3	TRBD1	CAGRLDGPGGLDTQYF	TGTGCCGGCAGATTAGATGGGCCAGGGGGCCTAGATACACAGTATTTT
TRBJ2-1	NA	TRBV20-1	NA	CSAENYNEQFF	TGCAGTGCAGAGAACTATAATGAGCAGTTCTTC
TRBJ2-1	few	TRBV4-1	NA	CASSQPAGSAQFF	TGCGCCAGCAGCCAACCTGCCGGGTCGGCGCAGTTCTTC